This TCR beta chain was retrieved from a study of post-analysis software for immune sequencing data. cDNA libraries for TCR beta contained unique molecular identifiers. TCRdb reanalysed the PCR reads using MiXCR and keeps one entry per CDR3 protein. The repertoire holds about 260,000 distinct CDR3 sequences, with 36% as singletons. Concerning this clonotype: Its antigen is undetermined. A clone one base away is much larger, so this may be a read error.

Germline assignment: CDR1 LNHNV and CDR2 YYDKDF (reference sequence). The CDR3 contains 12 residues. General observations from the study: TRBV5-6, TRBV5-1 and TRBV20-1 were among five TRBV segments more frequent in patients than controls.

The chain recombines TRBV15 with TRBJ2-1; D remains ambiguous. The sample taken for sequencing was blood. The receptor was derived from a girl aged 10-17 years with multiple sclerosis. The DNA for the CDR3 is TGTGCCGCCAGCATTGGTAGTGGGGAGCAGTTCTTC. It translates to CAASIGSGEQFF. Full variable domain (outside the CDR3, taken from reference TRBV15 and TRBJ2-1): DAMVIQNPRYQVTQFGKPVTLSCSQTLNHNVMYWYQQKSSQAPKLLFHYYDKDFNNEADTPDNFQSRRPNTSFCFLDIRSPGLGDTAMYLCAASIGSGEQFFGPGTRLTVL.